The T cell receptor beta chain described here comes from a study of blood T cell repertoires in COVID-19. Study-wide context: Researchers got acute and convalescent COVID-19 samples from the United States, Italy and Spain. The cDNA or gDNA used as material had been derived from T cells, B-cell-depleted T cells, or PBMCs.

Per the original data handling: Estimation of nucleated cell counts relied on the amplification of reference gene primers. Produced via immunoSEQ multiplex PCR; TCRdb's table is partial and in-frame only. Clonal size and the V and J genes are those of that table, whereas D and trimming came from the DNA. The sample lists roughly 99,000 clones, 70% to 90% seen once, with 4.9% in the top ten. The CDR3 length is 13 residues. V was pared by 6 bases and J by 4 bases, with 3 bases of the junction left unmatched. CDR1 is GTSNPN, CDR2 SVGIG, per germline (reference sequence). The specimen sequenced was peripheral blood. The receptor was derived from a middle-aged man with active or convalescent COVID-19. The V and J genes are TRBV30 and TRBJ1-5; 10 bases agree with TRBD1. CDR3 sequence reads: CACQGQGNQPQHF. DNA for the CDR3: TGTGCCTGCCAGGGACAGGGGAATCAGCCCCAGCATTTT.